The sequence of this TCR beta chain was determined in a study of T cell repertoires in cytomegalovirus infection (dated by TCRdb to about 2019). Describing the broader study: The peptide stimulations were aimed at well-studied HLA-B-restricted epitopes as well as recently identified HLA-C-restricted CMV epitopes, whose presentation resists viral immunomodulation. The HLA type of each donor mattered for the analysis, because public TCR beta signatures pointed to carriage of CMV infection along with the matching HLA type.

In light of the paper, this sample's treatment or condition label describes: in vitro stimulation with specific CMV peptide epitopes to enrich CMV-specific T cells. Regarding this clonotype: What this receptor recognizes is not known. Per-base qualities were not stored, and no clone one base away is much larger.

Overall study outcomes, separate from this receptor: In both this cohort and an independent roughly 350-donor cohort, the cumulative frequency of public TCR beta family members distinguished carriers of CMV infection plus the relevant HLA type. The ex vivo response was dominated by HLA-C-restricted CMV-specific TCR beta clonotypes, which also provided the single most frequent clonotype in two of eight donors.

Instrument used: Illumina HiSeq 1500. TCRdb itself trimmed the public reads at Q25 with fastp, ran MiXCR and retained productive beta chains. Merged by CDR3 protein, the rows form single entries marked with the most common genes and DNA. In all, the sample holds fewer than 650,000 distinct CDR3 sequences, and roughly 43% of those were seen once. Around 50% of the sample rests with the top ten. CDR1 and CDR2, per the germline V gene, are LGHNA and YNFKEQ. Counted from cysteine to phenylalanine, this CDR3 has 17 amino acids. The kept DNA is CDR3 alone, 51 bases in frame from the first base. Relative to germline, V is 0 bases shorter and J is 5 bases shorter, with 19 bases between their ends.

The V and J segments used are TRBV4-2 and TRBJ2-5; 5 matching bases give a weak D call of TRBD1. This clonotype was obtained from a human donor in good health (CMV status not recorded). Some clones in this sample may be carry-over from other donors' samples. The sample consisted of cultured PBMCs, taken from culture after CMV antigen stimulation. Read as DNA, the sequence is TGTGCCAGCAGCCAAGATCTCCCCGGGCAGGGCTTCGAGACCCAGTACTTC. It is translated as CASSQDLPGQGFETQYF.